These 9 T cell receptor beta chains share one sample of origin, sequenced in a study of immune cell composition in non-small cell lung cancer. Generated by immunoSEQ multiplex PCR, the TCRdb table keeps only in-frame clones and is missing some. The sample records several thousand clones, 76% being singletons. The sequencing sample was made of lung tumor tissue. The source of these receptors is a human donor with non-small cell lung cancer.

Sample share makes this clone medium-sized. CDR3 protein: CSDDQTGDKMNTEAFF. The CDR3 coding sequence is TGCAGCGATGACCAGACAGGGGACAAAATGAACACTGAAGCTTTCTTT. This rearrangement joins TRBV29-1 to TRBJ1-1; 8 positions match TRBD1. With V trimmed by 7 bases and J by 0 bases, 13 bases remained unmatched. Germline CDR1 SQVTM, CDR2 ANQGSEA. This CDR3 is built from 16 residues.

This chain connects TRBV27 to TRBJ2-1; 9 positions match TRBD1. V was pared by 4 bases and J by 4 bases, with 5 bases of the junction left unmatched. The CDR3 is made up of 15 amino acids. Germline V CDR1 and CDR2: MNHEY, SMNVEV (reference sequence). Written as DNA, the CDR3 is TGTGCCAGCAGTTCTACAGGGGGCTGGTACAATGAGCAGTTCTTC. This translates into CASSSTGGWYNEQFF.

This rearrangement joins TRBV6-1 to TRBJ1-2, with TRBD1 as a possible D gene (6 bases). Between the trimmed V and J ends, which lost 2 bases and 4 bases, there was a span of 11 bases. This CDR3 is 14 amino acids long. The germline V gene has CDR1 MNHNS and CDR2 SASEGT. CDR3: CASSERQVTYGYTF. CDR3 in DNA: TGTGCCAGCAGTGAACGACAGGTGACCTATGGCTACACCTTC.

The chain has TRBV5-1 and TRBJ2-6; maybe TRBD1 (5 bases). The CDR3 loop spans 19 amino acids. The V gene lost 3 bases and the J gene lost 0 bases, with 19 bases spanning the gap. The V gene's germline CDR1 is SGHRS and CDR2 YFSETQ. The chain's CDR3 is CASSSGLGQEVSGANVLTF. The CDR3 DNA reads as TGCGCCAGCAGCTCGGGTCTGGGGCAGGAAGTCTCTGGGGCCAACGTCCTGACTTTC.

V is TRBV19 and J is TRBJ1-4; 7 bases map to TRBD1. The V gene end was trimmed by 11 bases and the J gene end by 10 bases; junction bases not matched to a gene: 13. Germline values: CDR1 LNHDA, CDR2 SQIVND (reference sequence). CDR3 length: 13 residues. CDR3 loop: CAARDSLRGKLFF. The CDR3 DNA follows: TGTGCCGCTCGGGACAGCCTCAGGGGAAAACTGTTTTTT.

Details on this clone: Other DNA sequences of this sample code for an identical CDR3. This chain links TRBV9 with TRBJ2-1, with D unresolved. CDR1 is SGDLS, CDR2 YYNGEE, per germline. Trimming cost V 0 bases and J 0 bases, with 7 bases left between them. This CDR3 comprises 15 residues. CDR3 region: CASSVEDSSYNEQFF. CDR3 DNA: TGTGCCAGCAGCGTAGAGGATAGCTCCTACAATGAGCAGTTCTTC.

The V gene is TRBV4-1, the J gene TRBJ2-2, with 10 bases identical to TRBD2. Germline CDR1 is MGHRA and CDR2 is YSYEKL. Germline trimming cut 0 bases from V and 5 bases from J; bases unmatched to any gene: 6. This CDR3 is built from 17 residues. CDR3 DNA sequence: TGCGCCAGCAGCCAAGAGGGGCTAGCGGGAGTTACCGGGGAGCTGTTTTTT. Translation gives CASSQEGLAGVTGELFF.

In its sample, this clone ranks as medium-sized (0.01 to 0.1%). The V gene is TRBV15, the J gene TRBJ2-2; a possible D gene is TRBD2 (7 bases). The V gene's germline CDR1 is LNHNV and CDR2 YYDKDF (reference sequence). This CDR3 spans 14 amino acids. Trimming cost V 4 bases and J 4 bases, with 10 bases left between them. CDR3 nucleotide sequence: TGTGCCACCAGCAACAGGGAGGGCACCGGGGAGCTGTTTTTT. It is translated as CATSNREGTGELFF.

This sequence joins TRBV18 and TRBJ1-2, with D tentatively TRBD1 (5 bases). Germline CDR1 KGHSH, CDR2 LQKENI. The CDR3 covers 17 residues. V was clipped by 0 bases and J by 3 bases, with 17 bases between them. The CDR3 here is CASSPPRWDAPDYGYTF. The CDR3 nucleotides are TGTGCCAGCTCACCACCAAGGTGGGACGCGCCAGACTATGGCTACACCTTC.